Listed below are T cell receptor beta chains from one sample, sequenced in a study of early stage breast cancer tumors. Sequenced by immunoSEQ multiplex PCR; TCRdb stores in-frame clones only, minus some. Among about 31,000 clones listed, roughly 80% were seen once. Sequencing used breast tumor tissue. These receptors originate from a person aged 30-39 years with breast cancer. The conserved cysteine and the conserved F or W are not part of the CDR3 here. The size entry is marked missing in some rows and otherwise reads once, few, many or a size class.

V: TRBV25-1
J: TRBJ2-1
length: 9
size: NA
CDR3: ASSGWKEQF

V: TRBV5-1
J: TRBJ2-1
length: 16
size: few
CDR3: ASSSTSGRALSGNEQF

V: TRBV11-2
J: TRBJ1-1
length: 12
size: NA
CDR3: ASSFTDTNTEAF

V: TRBV18
J: TRBJ1-5
length: 12
size: NA
CDR3: ASSPGRVNQPQH

V: TRBV4-2
J: TRBJ2-2
length: 12
size: NA
CDR3: ASSQVAQVGELF

V: TRBV6-1
J: TRBJ1-2
length: 13
size: NA
CDR3: ASSKEADRGYGYT

V: TRBV14
J: TRBJ1-2
length: 14
size: NA
CDR3: ASSQEWAQLGYGYT

V: TRBV27
J: TRBJ1-1
length: 12
size: NA
CDR3: ASSPGTADTEAF

V: TRBV13
J: TRBJ2-6
length: 15
size: few
CDR3: ASSPGPTPSGANVLT

V: TRBV29-1
J: TRBJ1-2
length: 10
size: NA
CDR3: SVEDSNYGYT

V: TRBV30
J: TRBJ2-5
length: 13
size: NA
CDR3: AWGVRGPGMKEQY

V: TRBV6-5
J: TRBJ1-2
length: 14
size: NA
CDR3: ASSYSLDRMNYGYT

V: TRBV11-2
J: TRBJ1-2
length: 12
size: few
CDR3: ASSLLLDGYGYT

V: TRBV5-4
J: TRBJ2-7
length: 13
size: NA
CDR3: ASSLPLGGSYEQY

V: TRBV18
J: TRBJ2-7
length: 14
size: NA
CDR3: ASSPRGGRVPYEQY

V: TRBV7-9
J: TRBJ2-2
length: 12
size: once
CDR3: ASRRGVNTGELF

V: TRBV12-5
J: TRBJ1-1
length: 15
size: NA
CDR3: ASGFWGRWGEDTEAF

V: TRBV6-1
J: TRBJ2-7
length: 13
size: NA
CDR3: ASSVKRDSSYEQY

V: TRBV5-1
J: TRBJ2-7
length: 13
size: NA
CDR3: ASSQDRVEYYEQY

V: TRBV11-3
J: TRBJ2-7
length: 14
size: NA
CDR3: ASRLNRDSTSYEQY

V: TRBV7-2
J: TRBJ2-5
length: 14
size: NA
CDR3: ASSLNRAGTQETQY

V: TRBV5-1
J: TRBJ1-1
length: 15
size: NA
CDR3: ASKRGVPTDGHTEAF

V: TRBV10-3
J: TRBJ2-1
length: 14
size: NA
CDR3: AISDGTSGAYNEQF

V: TRBV11-2
J: TRBJ1-1
length: 12
size: NA
CDR3: ASSVLQGGTEAF

V: TRBV10-1
J: TRBJ2-5
length: 11
size: NA
CDR3: ASSPSGQETQY

V: TRBV11-2
J: TRBJ2-7
length: 13
size: NA
CDR3: ASSLEVFGNYEQY